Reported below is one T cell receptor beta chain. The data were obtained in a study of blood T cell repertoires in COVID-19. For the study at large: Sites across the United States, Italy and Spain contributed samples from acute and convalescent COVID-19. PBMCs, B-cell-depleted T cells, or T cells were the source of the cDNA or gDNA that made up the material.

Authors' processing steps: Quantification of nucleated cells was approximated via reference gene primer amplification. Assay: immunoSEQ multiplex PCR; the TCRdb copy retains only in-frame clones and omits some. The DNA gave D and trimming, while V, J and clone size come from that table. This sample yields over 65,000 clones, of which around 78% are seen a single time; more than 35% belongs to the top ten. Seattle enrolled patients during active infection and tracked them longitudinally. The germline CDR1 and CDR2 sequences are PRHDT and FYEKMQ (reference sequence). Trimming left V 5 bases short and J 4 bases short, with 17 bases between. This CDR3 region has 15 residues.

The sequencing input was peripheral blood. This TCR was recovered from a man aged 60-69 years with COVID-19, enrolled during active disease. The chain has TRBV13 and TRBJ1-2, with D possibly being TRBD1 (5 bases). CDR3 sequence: CASSISGLTSYGYTF. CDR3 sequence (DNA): TGTGCCAGCAGCATATCGGGACTGACCTCCTATGGCTACACCTTC. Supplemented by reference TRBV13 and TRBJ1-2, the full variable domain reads AAGVIQSPRHLIKEKRETATLKCYPIPRHDTVYWYQQGPGQDPQFLISFYEKMQSDKGSIPDRFSAQQFSDYHSELNMSSLELGDSALYFCASSISGLTSYGYTFGSGTRLTVV.